These 17 T cell receptor beta chains came from one sample sequenced in a study of T-cell reconstitution after alpha-beta-depleted transplantation in children. Unique molecular identifiers were incorporated when the TCRbeta library was constructed. TCRdb re-analysed the PCR reads in MiXCR, keeping a single row per CDR3 protein. The sample lists about 500,000 distinct CDR3 sequences, less than 35% occurring once. The sequenced sample was PBMCs from the stem cell graft donor, obtained from the stem cell graft. All receptors derive from a human donor who donated a stem cell graft to a child with aplastic anemia.

This clonotype appeared a few times. The genes are TRBV5-1 and TRBJ1-6; 9 bases agree with TRBD1. Germline lookup yields CDR1 SGHRS and CDR2 YFSETQ. This CDR3 is built from 17 residues. The J segment lost 4 bases and the V segment lost 0 bases, leaving 5 bases of the junction unmatched. CDR3 coding DNA: TGCGCCAGCAGCTTGGTACGACAGGGGGGGTATAATTCACCCCTCCACTTT. It translates to CASSLVRQGGYNSPLHF.

The rearrangement uses TRBV13 and TRBJ2-3, with TRBD2 identical over 7 bases. CDR1 PRHDT and CDR2 FYEKMQ come from the germline V gene (reference sequence). V lost 5 bases and J lost 4; bases outside the gene matches: 12. The CDR3 has 16 amino acids. CDR3 DNA: TGTGCCAGCAGCCTCGTCGCGGCGGGAGCCGCAGATACGCAGTATTTT. It translates to CASSLVAAGAADTQYF.

This clonotype was found a few times. The chain combines TRBV5-1 with TRBJ2-1; 13 positions agree with TRBD2. With 2 bases clipped from V and 10 bases from J, the junction kept 6 bases outside the gene matches. Germline V gene lookup returns CDR1 SGHRS and CDR2 YFSETQ. This CDR3 comprises 15 residues. This CDR3 is CASSFGTSGKGEQFF. The CDR3 region has the DNA TGCGCCAGCAGCTTCGGGACTAGCGGGAAGGGAGAGCAGTTCTTC. Using reference TRBV5-1 and TRBJ2-1 for the parts outside the CDR3, the full variable domain is KAGVTQTPRYLIKTRGQQVTLSCSPISGHRSVSWYQQTPGQGLQFLFEYFSETQRNKGNFPGRFSGRQFSNSRSEMNVSTLELGDSALYLCASSFGTSGKGEQFFGPGTRLTVL.

V gene TRBV20-1 combines with J gene TRBJ2-5; 9 bases are a match to TRBD1. The junction had 4 bases not matched to a gene; V was cut back by 7 bases and J by 1 base. CDR3 length equals 13 residues. Germline CDR1 DFQATT, CDR2 SNEGSKA (reference sequence). CDR3 amino acids: CSDRTGVQETQYF. Here the CDR3 DNA reads TGCAGTGATAGGACAGGGGTCCAAGAGACCCAGTACTTC.

This clonotype was seen repeatedly, ten times or more. The chain recombines TRBV29-1 with TRBJ2-2; possible D gene TRBD2, 5 bases. The V and J ends lost 3 bases and 6 bases respectively, with 14 bases between them. The CDR3 contains 14 residues. CDR1 SQVTM and CDR2 ANQGSEA come from the germline V gene. CDR3 nucleotides: TGCAGCGTTGAGCCAGGATCGAGGGCCGGGGAGCTGTTTTTT. This translates into CSVEPGSRAGELFF.

The rearrangement joins TRBV5-1 to TRBJ2-2; D is unresolved. The ends were cut back, 4 bases at V and 3 bases at J, with 13 bases in the middle. The germline V gene has CDR1 SGHRS and CDR2 YFSETQ. This CDR3 has 15 residues. The CDR3 sequence: CASSRLSTDTGELFF. CDR3 bases: TGCGCCAGCAGCCGCTTAAGCACCGACACCGGGGAGCTGTTTTTT. Based on the CDR3 plus reference TRBV5-1 and TRBJ2-2, the full variable domain is KAGVTQTPRYLIKTRGQQVTLSCSPISGHRSVSWYQQTPGQGLQFLFEYFSETQRNKGNFPGRFSGRQFSNSRSEMNVSTLELGDSALYLCASSRLSTDTGELFFGEGSRLTVL.

V usage is TRBV12-3 or TRBV12-4 and J usage is TRBJ2-1, with 8 bases matching TRBD2. This CDR3 contains 19 residues. V dropped 0 bases and J dropped 4; count of bases not matched to a gene: 14. The CDR3 loop reads CASSLAHFNGRATYNEQFF. CDR3 DNA: TGTGCCAGCAGTTTAGCCCACTTTAACGGGAGGGCCACTTACAATGAGCAGTTCTTC.

This clonotype was seen a few times. The chain couples TRBV7-2 to TRBJ2-4; D may be TRBD2 (7 bases). The germline CDR1 and CDR2 sequences are SGHTA and FQGNSA. This CDR3 comprises 17 residues. The V and J ends lost 5 bases and 1 base respectively, with 18 bases between them. The CDR3 loop is CASSKGGATRAKNIQYF. CDR3 in DNA: TGTGCCAGCAGCAAAGGGGGGGCCACGAGGGCCAAAAACATTCAGTACTTC.

The chain has TRBV29-1 and TRBJ2-1; D not certain. Germline V CDR1 and CDR2: SQVTM, ANQGSEA. Deletions cut 2 bases from V and 0 bases from J, with 14 bases between. CDR3 length: 16 amino acids. CDR3 region: CSVENADASSYNEQFF. In DNA, the CDR3 is TGCAGCGTTGAAAACGCGGACGCGAGCTCCTACAATGAGCAGTTCTTC.

Notes on this clonotype: The conserved final phenylalanine or tryptophan is absent from the CDR3, which likely points to a read error. Because the CDR3's place on the DNA is in doubt, the DNA is left out and the CDR3 is given as listed by TCRdb. CDR3 in amino acids: CATSDFIWDT. The rearrangement links TRBV24-1 to TRBJ1-5; the D call of TRBD1 is as the table states it, not checked on the DNA. The CDR3 has 10 amino acids, counting both end residues. CDR1 is KGHDR and CDR2 is SFDVKD in the germline V gene.

This clonotype occurred a few times. CDR3 region: CASSRGPYNEQFF. CDR3 DNA: TGTGCCAGTTCCCGCGGGCCCTACAATGAGCAGTTCTTC. V usage is TRBV4-2 and J usage is TRBJ2-1; maybe TRBD2 (5 bases). CDR1 is LGHNA, CDR2 YNFKEQ, per germline. The CDR3 has 13 amino acids. V gave up 9 bases and J gave up 2 bases, with 11 bases separating them.

This clonotype was detected a few times. J is TRBJ2-1 and V is TRBV20-1; 9 bases are shared with TRBD2. Germline V gene data show CDR1 as DFQATT and CDR2 as SNEGSKA (reference sequence). The CDR3 covers 14 residues. Germline trimming cut 1 base from V and 7 bases from J; bases unmatched to any gene: 5. The chain's CDR3 is CSARGAGGPNEQFF. The CDR3 DNA follows: TGCAGTGCTAGAGGTGCGGGAGGGCCGAATGAGCAGTTCTTC.

This chain uses TRBV27 with TRBJ1-2; possible D gene TRBD1, 6 bases. Deletions cut 5 bases from V and 2 bases from J, with 15 bases between. CDR1 and CDR2 (germline): MNHEY, SMNVEV (reference sequence). The CDR3 totals 15 residues. In nucleotides, the CDR3 is TGTGCCAGCAGTCCCCAAGGGCAGGGGAACTATGGCTACACCTTC. Protein product: CASSPQGQGNYGYTF.

A few counts support this clonotype. V gene TRBV10-3 combines with J gene TRBJ1-5, with D uncertain. Trimming left V 3 bases short and J 3 bases short, with 15 bases between. The CDR3 has 16 amino acids. Germline CDR1 is ENHRY and CDR2 is SYGVKD. CDR3 sequence reads: CAISEGDSGDNQPQHF. The CDR3 coding sequence is TGTGCCATCAGTGAAGGTGATTCTGGGGACAATCAGCCCCAGCATTTT.

This clonotype was found a few times. This chain's CDR3 is CSARQTGLAGGQRNEQFF. The CDR3 DNA sequence: TGCAGTGCTCGACAGACGGGACTAGCGGGAGGGCAAAGGAATGAGCAGTTCTTC. The J gene is TRBJ2-1, the V gene TRBV20-1; TRBD2 matches 16 bases. In germline, CDR1 is DFQATT, CDR2 SNEGSKA (reference sequence). There are 18 residues in the CDR3. The V gene end was trimmed by 5 bases and the J gene end by 7 bases; junction bases not matched to a gene: 14.

This clonotype has a single count. The chain couples TRBV18 to TRBJ1-1, with D unresolved. This CDR3 region has 15 residues. Trimming removed 3 bases from V and 2 bases from J, with 13 bases in between. CDR1 and CDR2 from the germline V gene are KGHSH and LQKENI. The CDR3 region is CASSPLLETNTEAFF. CDR3 DNA sequence: TGTGCCAGCTCACCTTTATTAGAGACCAACACTGAAGCTTTCTTT.

This clonotype was picked up a small number of times. The V call is TRBV5-1, the J call TRBJ2-5; no reliable D call. The V gene lost 1 base and the J gene lost 3 bases, with 13 bases spanning the gap. Germline values: CDR1 SGHRS, CDR2 YFSETQ. This CDR3 comprises 15 residues. CDR3 coding DNA: TGCGCCAGCAGCTTGCGCTCCAGCGCTGAAGAGACCCAGTACTTC. Residues: CASSLRSSAEETQYF.